The clone carrying this T cell receptor beta chain showed up many times. What it recognizes is unknown. These data belong to a study of T-cell reconstitution after alpha-beta-depleted transplantation in children. Germline CDR1 and CDR2: DFQATT and SNEGSKA (reference sequence). The CDR3 is made up of 14 amino acids. J was trimmed by 8 bases and V by 4 bases; bases with no gene match: 6. Molecular barcoding with unique molecular identifiers was used for the TCRbeta library. TCRdb fed the PCR reads into MiXCR, producing one record per CDR3 protein. The table shows tens of thousands of distinct CDR3 sequences, with 15% occurring only once. Broader study findings: Roughly two months post-transplant, alpha-beta T cells reportedly originated from several hundred graft clones that had expanded. At one year after transplant, newly produced T cells mostly accounted for T-cell counts and diversity. Certain patients had high TCRbeta diversity at day 60, and it came from recipient T cells and thymic progenitors that survived.

The receptor's source is a male patient aged 2-15 years who had a stem cell transplant for acute lymphoblastic leukemia, so the T cells may come from the graft donor. This specimen consisted of PBMCs, mostly from graft donor cells, obtained 180 days after TCRalphabeta/CD19-depleted stem cell transplant. The chain employs TRBV20-1 and TRBJ1-4, with 11 bases that match TRBD1. The CDR3 loop is CSATRTGGHEKLFF. For the CDR3, the DNA is TGCAGTGCTACCCGGACAGGGGGCCACGAAAAACTGTTTTTT.